This TCR beta chain derives from a study of T-cell reconstitution after alpha-beta-depleted transplantation in children. Study-wide points: The high TCRbeta diversity at day 60 in some patients came from surviving recipient T cells and thymic progenitors. Several hundred rapidly expanded clones from non-depleted graft cells reportedly supplied alpha-beta T cells about two months post-transplant.

This clonotype occurred many times. Its antigen is not identified. The library targeted TCRbeta and was prepared with unique molecular identifiers. TCRdb passed the PCR reads through MiXCR, listing each CDR3 protein once. The table shows about 170,000 distinct CDR3 sequences, with 11% occurring only once. The germline V and J ends were trimmed by 6 bases and 0 bases, with 15 bases remaining between them. Germline V CDR1 and CDR2: DFQATT, SNEGSKA (reference sequence). The CDR3 sequence is 15 residues long. The origin of this receptor is a boy aged 2 to 10 with acute myeloid leukemia, due to receive a stem cell transplant. This specimen consisted of PBMCs, obtained before TCRalphabeta/CD19-depleted stem cell transplant. The V call is TRBV20-1, the J call TRBJ1-5, with D perhaps TRBD1 (6 bases). The CDR3 loop reads CSAEGGDYSNQPQHF. In DNA, the CDR3 is TGCAGTGCGGAAGGGGGAGATTATAGCAATCAGCCCCAGCATTTT.